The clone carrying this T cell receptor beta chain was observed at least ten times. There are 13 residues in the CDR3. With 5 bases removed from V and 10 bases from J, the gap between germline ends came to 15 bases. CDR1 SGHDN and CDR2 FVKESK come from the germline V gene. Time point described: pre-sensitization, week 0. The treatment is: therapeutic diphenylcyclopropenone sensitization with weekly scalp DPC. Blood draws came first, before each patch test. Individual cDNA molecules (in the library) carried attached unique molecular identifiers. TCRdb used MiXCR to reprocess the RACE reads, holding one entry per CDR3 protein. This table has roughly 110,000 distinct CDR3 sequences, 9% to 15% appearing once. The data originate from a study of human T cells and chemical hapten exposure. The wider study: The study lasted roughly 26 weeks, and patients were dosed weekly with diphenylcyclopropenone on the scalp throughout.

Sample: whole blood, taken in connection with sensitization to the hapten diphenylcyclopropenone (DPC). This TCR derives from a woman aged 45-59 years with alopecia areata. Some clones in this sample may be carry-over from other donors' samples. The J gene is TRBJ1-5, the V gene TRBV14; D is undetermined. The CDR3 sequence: CASSSQTVGPQHF. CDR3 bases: TGTGCCAGCAGCTCCCAGACCGTCGGTCCCCAGCATTTT.